What follows are 26 T cell receptor beta chains derived from one specimen sequenced in a study of blood T cells in healthy people across ages. With a J-beta primer mix and a sample-barcoded 5' primer, a second PCR ran about 7 to 11 cycles. Each CDR3 protein is one row after TCRdb ran MiXCR on the 5' RACE reads. The data contain about 1.8 million distinct CDR3 sequences, around half of them seen just once; the ten biggest clones take up less than 2.5%. The sample consisted of blood. Receptors were obtained from a woman aged 40 to 50 in good health.

Regarding this clonotype: The junction and the germline gene differ at one end; a read error may be behind it. V gene TRBV11-2 combines with J gene TRBJ2-7, with TRBD2 identical over 8 bases. From germline, CDR1 is SGHAT and CDR2 FQNNGV. The CDR3 is 16 amino acids. CDR3 sequence reads: CAGSLILQRGFYEQYF. The CDR3 region has the DNA TGTGCCGGCAGCTTAATTCTCCAGCGGGGGTTCTACGAGCAGTACTTC.

This sequence joins TRBV7-9 and TRBJ1-2; 7 bases agree with TRBD1. CDR1 and CDR2 (germline): SEHNR, FQNEAQ (reference sequence). V shed 4 bases, J shed 8 bases, and the junction held 10 bases outside the gene matches. This CDR3 is built from 14 residues. DNA of the CDR3: TGTGCCAGCAGCTCTCAACAGGGGCAGGGAGGCTACACCTTC. Translating gives CASSSQQGQGGYTF.

The chain employs TRBV18 and TRBJ2-7, with D unresolved. The CDR3 length is 15 residues. Germline V gene lookup returns CDR1 KGHSH and CDR2 LQKENI. V was shortened by 1 base and J by 2 bases, with 12 bases between the two germline ends. CDR3 loop: CASSPRRYPPYEQYF. CDR3 in DNA: TGTGCCAGCTCACCACGACGTTATCCCCCCTACGAGCAGTACTTC.

This chain connects TRBV29-1 to TRBJ2-5, with D perhaps TRBD1 or TRBD2 (5 bases each). This CDR3 contains 14 residues. The germline gives CDR1 SQVTM, CDR2 ANQGSEA. V lost 2 bases and J 1 base, leaving 11 bases between the germline ends. The CDR3 region has the DNA TGCAGCGTTGAAACGAGGGGAAGCCAAGAGACCCAGTACTTC. Its translation is CSVETRGSQETQYF.

This clonotype showed up just a few times. V is TRBV27 and J is TRBJ2-7, with D perhaps TRBD1 (6 bases). The CDR3 has 13 residues. V lost 6 bases to trimming and J lost 3 bases, with 12 bases between them. Germline CDR1 is MNHEY and CDR2 is SMNVEV (reference sequence). CDR3 protein: CASSWGTNYEQYF. DNA for the CDR3: TGTGCCAGCAGCTGGGGGACAAACTACGAGCAGTACTTC.

The gene calls are TRBV7-2 and TRBJ2-3, with D possibly being TRBD1 (5 bases). The germline V and J ends were trimmed by 0 bases and 4 bases, with 11 bases remaining between them. Looked up from germline, CDR1 is SGHTA and CDR2 is FQGNSA. This CDR3 has 15 residues. The CDR3 region has the DNA TGTGCCAGCAGCTTAGCGCACAGGCCCTCAGATACGCAGTATTTT. Its protein is CASSLAHRPSDTQYF.

This chain connects TRBV4-2 to TRBJ2-6; D is perhaps TRBD1 (6 bases). In germline, CDR1 is LGHNA, CDR2 YNFKEQ. The CDR3 spans 17 residues. V lost 2 bases to trimming and J lost 1 base, with 12 bases between them. CDR3 nucleotide sequence: TGTGCCAGCAGCCAACAGGGGAGTCCTTCTGGGGCCAACGTCCTGACTTTC. Translation gives CASSQQGSPSGANVLTF.

V usage is TRBV7-6 and J usage is TRBJ2-5; D gene ambiguous. Germline lookup yields CDR1 SGHVS and CDR2 FNYEAQ. Trimming stripped 7 bases from V and 3 bases from J, with 12 bases between. The CDR3 is 13 residues long. CDR3 in DNA: TGTGCCAGCATCCCAATGTGGGAAGAGACCCAGTACTTC. Its protein is CASIPMWEETQYF.

The chain links TRBV6-2 or TRBV6-3 to TRBJ1-5; TRBD1 is a possible D gene (6 bases). From germline, CDR1 is MNHEY and CDR2 SVGEGT. The CDR3 is 16 residues long. Trimming shortened V by 3 bases and J by 2 bases, and 14 bases separated the two germline ends. Here the CDR3 reads CASSYRRGVGNQPQHF. CDR3 DNA: TGTGCCAGCAGTTATCGTAGGGGGGTTGGCAATCAGCCCCAGCATTTT.

This chain uses TRBV11-2 with TRBJ2-1, with 7 bases matching TRBD1. Germline CDR1 SGHAT, CDR2 FQNNGV. This CDR3 has 15 residues. The J segment lost 8 bases and the V segment lost 5 bases, leaving 12 bases of the junction unmatched. CDR3 nucleotides: TGTGCCAGCAGCACCCTCAGGACAGGTAAGGATGAGCAGTTCTTC. It codes for CASSTLRTGKDEQFF.

The V gene is TRBV20-1, the J gene TRBJ2-7; 9 nucleotides line up with TRBD2. Per germline, CDR1 DFQATT and CDR2 SNEGSKA (reference sequence). V lost 5 bases and J lost 3; bases outside the gene matches: 11. This CDR3 is built from 15 residues. The CDR3 DNA reads TGCAGTGCTCCTAAAGCGGGGGGCCCCTTCTACGAGCAGTACTTC. Protein: CSAPKAGGPFYEQYF.

This chain joins TRBV20-1 and TRBJ2-3, with D maybe TRBD1 (5 bases). Germline loops: CDR1 DFQATT, CDR2 SNEGSKA (reference sequence). The CDR3 runs 15 residues. This chain's CDR3 is CSKASGQGGTDTQYF. The CDR3 region has the DNA TGCTCGAAGGCATCCGGACAAGGCGGCACAGATACGCAGTATTTT.

The rearrangement links TRBV12-3 or TRBV12-4 to TRBJ1-4; D gene uncertain. Trimming pared 6 bases from V and 4 bases from J, leaving 9 bases between. The length of the CDR3 is 13 residues. CDR3 residues: CASRADLNEKLFF. The CDR3 region has the DNA TGTGCCAGCAGAGCGGACCTTAATGAAAAACTGTTTTTT.

The chain carries TRBV12-3 or TRBV12-4 and TRBJ2-5; 9 bases line up with TRBD1. Trimming at V came to 5 bases and at J to 4 bases, leaving 5 bases not matched to a gene. The CDR3 contains 14 residues. The CDR3 loop is CASSASDRGETQYF. The CDR3 bases are TGTGCCAGCAGTGCGTCGGACAGGGGAGAGACCCAGTACTTC.

V and J are TRBV7-2 and TRBJ2-1; either TRBD1 or TRBD2 may fit D (5 bases each). TRBJ2-7 matches the DNA end more closely, so the J call is doubtful. Germline V gene data show CDR1 as SGHTA and CDR2 as FQGNSA. The length of the CDR3 is 16 residues. Written as DNA, the CDR3 is TGTGCCAGCAGCGGTAGCGACAGCAGCTCCTACAATGAGCAGTACTTC. Protein product: CASSGSDSSSYNEQYF.

The J gene is TRBJ2-1, the V gene TRBV5-1; 13 nucleotides align to TRBD2. The CDR3 contains 17 residues. Germline CDR1 reads SGHRS; CDR2 reads YFSETQ. The V gene end was trimmed by 4 bases and the J gene end by 7 bases; junction bases not matched to a gene: 11. The CDR3 region is CASSPGLAGPFVNEQFF. CDR3 nucleotide sequence: TGCGCCAGCAGCCCGGGACTAGCGGGGCCTTTCGTGAATGAGCAGTTCTTC.

This CDR3 reads CASGEGRGSLTQYF. In DNA form, the CDR3 reads TGTGCCAGCGGGGAAGGGAGGGGCTCTTTGACCCAGTACTTC. The rearrangement joins TRBV6-5 to TRBJ2-5; 7 positions agree with TRBD2. The length of the CDR3 is 14 residues. V lost 8 bases, J lost 7 bases, and 13 bases stayed unmatched. The germline V gene encodes CDR1 MNHEY and CDR2 SVGAGI.

The V and J genes are TRBV11-2 and TRBJ2-1; 9 bases map to TRBD2. Germline CDR1 reads SGHAT; CDR2 reads FQNNGV. The CDR3 has 17 amino acids. J was trimmed by 2 bases and V by 5 bases; bases with no gene match: 10. The CDR3 loop is CASSPGRGGLPYNEQFF. The CDR3 DNA reads TGTGCCAGCAGCCCGGGGCGGGGGGGCCTCCCCTACAATGAGCAGTTCTTC.

This sequence joins TRBV4-3 and TRBJ2-3; D unresolved. The CDR3 loop spans 14 amino acids. Germline V gene data show CDR1 as LGHNA and CDR2 as YSLEER. Trimming took off 0 bases at V and 6 bases at J, with 10 bases between the two ends. The CDR3 bases are TGCGCCAGCAGCCAAGATATCCTAACGGATACGCAGTATTTT. This codes for CASSQDILTDTQYF.

This sequence joins TRBV7-9 and TRBJ1-5; 8 bases agree with TRBD1. Germline V lookup: CDR1 SEHNR, CDR2 FQNEAQ (reference sequence). Trimming at V came to 5 bases and at J to 6 bases, leaving 6 bases not matched to a gene. The CDR3 runs 14 residues. Here the CDR3 reads CASSPQGAPQPQHF. Written as DNA, the CDR3 is TGTGCCAGCAGCCCCCAGGGGGCTCCTCAGCCCCAGCATTTT.

In its sample, this clonotype was seen a few times. The chain couples TRBV9 to TRBJ2-5; possible D gene TRBD2, 6 bases. With 0 bases removed from V and 5 bases from J, the gap between germline ends came to 11 bases. This CDR3 is built from 14 residues. Germline loops: CDR1 SGDLS, CDR2 YYNGEE. DNA for the CDR3: TGTGCCAGCAGCGTAGAGATAGCGGTGGAGACCCAGTACTTC. Its translation is CASSVEIAVETQYF.

In this sample, this clonotype turned up a few times. The chain uses TRBV4-2 and TRBJ2-7; 9 nucleotides line up with TRBD1. CDR1 LGHNA and CDR2 YNFKEQ come from the germline V gene. V shed 0 bases, J shed 3 bases, and the junction held 3 bases outside the gene matches. The CDR3 runs to 15 residues. The chain's CDR3 is CASSQEGTGNYEQYF. CDR3 nucleotides: TGTGCCAGCAGCCAAGAAGGGACAGGGAACTACGAGCAGTACTTC.

About this clonotype itself: Just one base apart from a much larger clone, this may be a read error. J is TRBJ2-4 and V is TRBV27; a weak D match, TRBD1 (6 bases). The V end lost 5 bases, the J end lost 2 bases, and 16 bases lay between the germline ends. Germline V CDR1 and CDR2: MNHEY, SMNVEV (reference sequence). The CDR3 is made up of 16 amino acids. In DNA form, the CDR3 reads TGTGCCAGCAGTACGATACTCGACAGGTCCAAAAACATTCAGTACTTC. It specifies CASSTILDRSKNIQYF.

V gene TRBV6-5 combines with J gene TRBJ1-4; 9 nucleotides match TRBD1. The trim removed 6 bases at V and 5 bases at J, leaving 4 bases unmatched. The CDR3 has 14 amino acids. Germline V gene lookup returns CDR1 MNHEY and CDR2 SVGAGI. The CDR3 here is CASSRTGVNEKLFF. In DNA, the CDR3 is TGTGCCAGCAGCCGGACAGGGGTGAATGAAAAACTGTTTTTT.

In DNA form, the CDR3 reads TGCAGTGCGAGGACTAGCGGGGGGCTCACCCCTCAGACCCAGTACTTC. Protein product: CSARTSGGLTPQTQYF. The chain uses TRBV20-1 and TRBJ2-5, with 14 bases lining up with TRBD2. Trimming took 6 bases from V and 6 from J; bases not matched to a gene: 12. This CDR3 spans 16 amino acids. CDR1 and CDR2 from the germline V gene are DFQATT and SNEGSKA (reference sequence).

The sample holds a few counts of this clonotype. V and J are TRBV4-3 and TRBJ2-1; the match to TRBD2 covers 11 bases. With 0 bases clipped from V and 5 bases from J, the junction kept 9 bases outside the gene matches. Germline CDR1 reads LGHNA; CDR2 reads YSLEER. This CDR3 has 18 residues. CDR3 in amino acids: CASSQDQRASGGNNEQFF. In nucleotides, the CDR3 is TGCGCCAGCAGCCAAGATCAGCGGGCTAGCGGGGGGAACAATGAGCAGTTCTTC.